Following are 12 T cell receptor beta chains from one sample sequenced in a study of blood T cells in healthy people across ages. Combining a sample-barcoded 5' primer with a J-beta primer mix, a second PCR ran for roughly 6 to 12 cycles. Each CDR3 protein is one row after TCRdb ran MiXCR on the 5' RACE reads. The repertoire holds around 990,000 distinct CDR3 sequences, with roughly two fifths as singletons. The sequenced sample was blood. All receptors come from a man younger than 35 in good health.

There are a few counts of this clonotype. The rearrangement links TRBV6-6 to TRBJ2-3, with D perhaps matching TRBD1 (6 bases). The CDR3 has 14 amino acids. Germline values: CDR1 MNHNY, CDR2 SVGAGI (reference sequence). V lost 10 bases to trimming and J lost 2 bases, with 16 bases between them. The CDR3 DNA reads as TGTGCCACCGCGACGGACAGCCTCACAGATACGCAGTATTTT. Translating gives CATATDSLTDTQYF.

The chain joins TRBV10-3 to TRBJ2-7, with 7 bases that match TRBD1. CDR3 length equals 15 residues. The V gene end was trimmed by 4 bases and the J gene end by 2 bases; junction bases not matched to a gene: 8. Looked up from germline, CDR1 is ENHRY and CDR2 is SYGVKD. CDR3 DNA: TGTGCCATCAGTGGGGGGACAGCTAGCCCCTACGAGCAGTACTTC. Translating it yields CAISGGTASPYEQYF.

As to this clonotype: Being one base from a much bigger clone, this may be a read error. This sequence joins TRBV12-3 or TRBV12-4 and TRBJ2-3, with D unresolved. This CDR3 spans 15 amino acids. The CDR3 coding sequence is TGTGCCAGCAGGTTAGGCAGGTTTGTGGGAGATACGCAGTATTTT. Translating it yields CASRLGRFVGDTQYF.

The chain links TRBV6-2 or TRBV6-3 to TRBJ1-4, with 7 nucleotides matching TRBD1. The ends lost 6 bases at V and 7 bases at J; junction bases unmatched: 8. The CDR3 length is 14 residues. Germline V gene data show CDR1 as MNHEY and CDR2 as SVGEGT. CDR3: CASSKDRIFEKLFF. The CDR3, as DNA: TGTGCCAGCAGCAAGGACAGGATCTTTGAAAAACTGTTTTTT.

This clonotype was detected only a few times. The chain links TRBV12-3 or TRBV12-4 to TRBJ1-2; 7 bases line up with TRBD1. The CDR3 is 16 amino acids. J was trimmed by 6 bases and V by 5 bases; bases with no gene match: 15. The CDR3 bases are TGTGCCAGCAGTGCCAGCTCCGGGACAGCCAGTCATGGCTACACCTTC. This sequence encodes CASSASSGTASHGYTF.

This sequence joins TRBV20-1 and TRBJ2-5; TRBD2 agrees at 8 bases. Germline V CDR1 and CDR2: DFQATT, SNEGSKA (reference sequence). Germline trimming cut 3 bases from V and 11 bases from J; bases unmatched to any gene: 14. The CDR3 extends over 14 amino acids. The CDR3 loop reads CSASGAGGFNEQYF. The CDR3, as DNA: TGCAGTGCTAGCGGGGCGGGGGGTTTTAATGAGCAGTACTTC.

This clonotype was detected a few times. The V and J genes are TRBV6-5 and TRBJ2-1; D possibly corresponds to TRBD2 (5 bases). Germline-derived CDR1 and CDR2 are MNHEY and SVGAGI. This CDR3 comprises 12 residues. Trimming removed 5 bases from V and 8 bases from J, with 10 bases in between. The CDR3 DNA is TGTGCCAGCAGTCCCGAGGGCGATGAGCAGTTCTTC. It codes for CASSPEGDEQFF.

In its sample, this clonotype was seen a few times. The chain recombines TRBV9 with TRBJ2-5, with 8 nucleotides matching TRBD2. The J call may be mistaken, given a closer DNA end match to TRBJ2-7. CDR1 and CDR2 from the germline V gene are SGDLS and YYNGEE. This CDR3 comprises 15 residues. In nucleotides, the CDR3 is TGTGCCAGCAGCGTAGAGAGCGGGAGAGCCTACGAGCAGTACTTC. This translates into CASSVESGRAYEQYF.

V is TRBV20-1 and J is TRBJ2-7, with 10 bases lining up with TRBD2. Per germline, CDR1 DFQATT and CDR2 SNEGSKA (reference sequence). This CDR3 has 14 residues. J lost 6 bases, V lost 0 bases, and 5 bases had no gene match. The CDR3 protein is CSARDTLAGFEQYF. DNA of the CDR3: TGCAGTGCTAGAGATACACTAGCGGGGTTCGAGCAGTACTTC.

This clonotype occurred many times. The rearrangement links TRBV4-3 to TRBJ2-7; D may be TRBD1 (6 bases). The V gene's germline CDR1 is LGHNA and CDR2 YSLEER. Trimming removed 0 bases from V and 0 bases from J, with 18 bases in between. The CDR3 is 18 residues long. The CDR3 bases are TGCGCCAGCAGCCAAGATCCTTACGGGACATTTAGCTCCTACGAGCAGTACTTC. Translating it yields CASSQDPYGTFSSYEQYF.

The chain links TRBV6-1 to TRBJ2-3, with 13 bases aligning to TRBD2. Germline CDR1 and CDR2: MNHNS and SASEGT. The CDR3 sequence is 17 residues long. J was trimmed by 2 bases and V by 1 base; bases with no gene match: 3. The CDR3 nucleotides are TGTGCCAGCAGTGAAGGACTAGCGGGGGGAACCACAGATACGCAGTATTTT. Translation: CASSEGLAGGTTDTQYF.

V and J are TRBV6-6 and TRBJ2-6; the D is unclear. The CDR3 runs 15 residues. Per germline, CDR1 MNHNY and CDR2 SVGAGI (reference sequence). Trimming shortened V by 7 bases and J by 0 bases, and 10 bases separated the two germline ends. CDR3 sequence (DNA): TGTGCCAGCACCCAAACAGTCTCTGGGGCCAACGTCCTGACTTTC. Translating gives CASTQTVSGANVLTF.